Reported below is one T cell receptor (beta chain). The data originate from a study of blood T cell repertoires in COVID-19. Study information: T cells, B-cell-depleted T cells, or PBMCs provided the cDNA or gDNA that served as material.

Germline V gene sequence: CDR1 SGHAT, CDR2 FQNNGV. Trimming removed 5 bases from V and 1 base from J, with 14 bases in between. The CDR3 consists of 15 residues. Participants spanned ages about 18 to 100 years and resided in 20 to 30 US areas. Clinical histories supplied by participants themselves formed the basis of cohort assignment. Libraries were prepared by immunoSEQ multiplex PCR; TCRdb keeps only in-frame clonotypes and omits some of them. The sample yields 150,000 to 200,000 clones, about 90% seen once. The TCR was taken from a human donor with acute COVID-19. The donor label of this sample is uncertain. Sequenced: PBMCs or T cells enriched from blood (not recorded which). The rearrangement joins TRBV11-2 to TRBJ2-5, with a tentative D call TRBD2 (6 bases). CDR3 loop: CASSPLDYFQETQYF. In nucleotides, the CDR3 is TGTGCCAGCAGCCCCCTGGACTATTTCCAAGAGACCCAGTACTTC.